This TCR beta chain was profiled in a study of shared clonotypes between healthy human individuals. Study-level information: Donor composition was two women and three men, aged 18 to 49.

The CDR3 contains 13 residues. V lost 3 bases and J lost 5, with 11 bases in between. Germline V gene data show CDR1 as GTSNPN and CDR2 as SVGIG (reference sequence). Details on this clone: Its antigen is as yet unknown.

CD45RA+ naive and CD45RA-negative memory subsets were separated from CD4+ cells. The study's findings and limits: Since donors were few, the genetic and exposure-history diversity represented was limited.

Sorted-subset replicate PCRs used roughly 220 ng DNA, about 30,000 T cell genomes. Some clones are missing from TCRdb's copy, which holds only in-frame ones; the method was immunoSEQ multiplex PCR. The sample contains approximately 2.1 million clones, more than 85% of which appear only once. Sequencing was carried out using naive CD4+ T cells from PBMCs. The subset is: CD45RA+ positively selected. The source is a young man in good health. Some clones in this sample may be carry-over from other donors' samples. The chain uses TRBV30 and TRBJ2-1, with D maybe TRBD2 (5 bases). CDR3 nucleotide sequence: TGTGCCTGGAGGGGAGCTTACCACAATGAGCAGTTCTTC. It codes for CAWRGAYHNEQFF.